These 6 T cell receptor beta chains share one sample of origin, sequenced in a study of radiotherapy plus CTLA-4 blockade in lung cancer. Assay: immunoSEQ multiplex PCR; the TCRdb copy retains only in-frame clones and omits some. Of 70,000 to 95,000 clones listed, about 85% are singletons. This material consisted of peripheral blood, taken from a patient treated with radiotherapy plus ipilimumab. The receptors come from a human donor with non-small cell lung cancer that progressed on radiotherapy plus ipilimumab.

This clone was counted only a few times. The chain couples TRBV7-2 to TRBJ2-7; 9 bases line up with TRBD2. CDR1 is SGHTA and CDR2 is FQGNSA in the germline V gene. J lost 3 bases, V lost 5 bases, and 2 bases had no gene match. This CDR3 spans 13 amino acids. This CDR3 reads CASSRTSVYEQYF. Here the CDR3 DNA reads TGTGCCAGCAGCCGGACTAGCGTCTACGAGCAGTACTTC. Full variable domain (outside the CDR3, taken from reference TRBV7-2 and TRBJ2-7): GAGVSQSPSNKVTEKGKDVELRCDPISGHTALYWYRQSLGQGLEFLIYFQGNSAPDKSGLPSDRFSAERTGGSVSTLTIQRTQQEDSAVYLCASSRTSVYEQYFGPGTRLTVT.

V usage is TRBV12-5 and J usage is TRBJ2-3; D is uncertain. The V gene's germline CDR1 is LGHNT and CDR2 FRNRAP. The V and J ends lost 6 bases and 0 bases respectively, with 7 bases between them. The CDR3 runs 13 residues. CDR3 bases: TGTGCTAGTGGCCCTGACAGCACAGATACGCAGTATTTT. As protein: CASGPDSTDTQYF.

This clone was seen only a few times. This chain joins TRBV10-2 and TRBJ1-3; D unclear. Trimming pared 2 bases from V and 8 bases from J, leaving 13 bases between. The CDR3 runs to 14 residues. In germline, CDR1 is WSHSY, CDR2 SAAADI. CDR3 bases: TGCGCCAGCAGTGAGAACTTCCAAGGAGACACCATATATTTT. This translates into CASSENFQGDTIYF.

The table lists this clone with a count of one. This chain uses TRBV18 with TRBJ1-1; perhaps TRBD1 as D (5 bases). The ends were cut back, 1 base at V and 1 base at J, with 13 bases in the middle. Germline lookup yields CDR1 KGHSH and CDR2 LQKENI. The CDR3 consists of 16 residues. In DNA form, the CDR3 reads TGTGCCAGCTCACCACAACAAGGGGCCGGGAACACTGAAGCTTTCTTT. It codes for CASSPQQGAGNTEAFF.

The chain recombines TRBV7-9 with TRBJ2-2, with 10 positions matching TRBD2. V was clipped by 1 base and J by 4 bases; unmatched bases: 6. CDR1 is SEHNR, CDR2 FQNEAQ, per germline (reference sequence). The CDR3 length is 17 residues. CDR3 residues: CASSLGAGGPSTGELFF. As DNA, the CDR3 is TGTGCCAGCAGCTTAGGAGCGGGGGGGCCCAGCACCGGGGAGCTGTTTTTT.

This clone is a singleton in its sample. The chain carries TRBV19 and TRBJ1-1, with 8 bases that match TRBD1. In germline, CDR1 is LNHDA, CDR2 SQIVND (reference sequence). The ends lost 5 bases at V and 3 bases at J; junction bases unmatched: 8. This CDR3 contains 15 residues. The CDR3 sequence: CASSALTGGYTEAFF. In DNA form, the CDR3 reads TGTGCCAGTAGTGCCCTCACAGGGGGGTACACTGAAGCTTTCTTT.